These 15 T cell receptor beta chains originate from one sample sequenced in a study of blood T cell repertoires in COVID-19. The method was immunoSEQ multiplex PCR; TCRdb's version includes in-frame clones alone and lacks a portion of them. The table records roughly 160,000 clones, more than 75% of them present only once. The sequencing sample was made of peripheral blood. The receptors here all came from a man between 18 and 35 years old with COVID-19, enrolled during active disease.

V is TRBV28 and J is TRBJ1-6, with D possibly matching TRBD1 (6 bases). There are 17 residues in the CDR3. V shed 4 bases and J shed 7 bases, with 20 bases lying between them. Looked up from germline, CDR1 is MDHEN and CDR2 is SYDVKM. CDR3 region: CASSSLLTTGNNSPLHF. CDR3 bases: TGTGCCAGCAGTTCCTTACTTACGACAGGTAACAATTCACCCCTCCACTTT.

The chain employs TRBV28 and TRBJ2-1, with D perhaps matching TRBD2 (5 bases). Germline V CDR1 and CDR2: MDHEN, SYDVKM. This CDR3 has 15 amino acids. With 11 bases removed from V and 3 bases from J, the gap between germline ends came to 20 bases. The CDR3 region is CAYGSGGPLYNEQFF. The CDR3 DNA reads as TGTGCCTATGGGAGCGGCGGTCCCCTCTACAATGAGCAGTTCTTC.

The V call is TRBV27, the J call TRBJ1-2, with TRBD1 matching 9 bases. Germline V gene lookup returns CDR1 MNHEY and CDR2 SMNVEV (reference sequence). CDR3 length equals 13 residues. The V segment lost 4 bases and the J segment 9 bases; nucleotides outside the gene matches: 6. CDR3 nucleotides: TGTGCCAGCAGTTCGTGGACAGGGGACCGCTACACCTTC. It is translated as CASSSWTGDRYTF.

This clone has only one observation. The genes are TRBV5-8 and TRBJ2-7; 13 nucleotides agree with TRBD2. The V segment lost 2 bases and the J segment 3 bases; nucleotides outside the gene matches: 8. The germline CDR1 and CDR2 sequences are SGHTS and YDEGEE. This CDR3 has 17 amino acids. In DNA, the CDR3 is TGTGCCAGCAGCTTTGGTTGGGGACTAGCGGGACGCTACGAGCAGTACTTC. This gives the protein CASSFGWGLAGRYEQYF.

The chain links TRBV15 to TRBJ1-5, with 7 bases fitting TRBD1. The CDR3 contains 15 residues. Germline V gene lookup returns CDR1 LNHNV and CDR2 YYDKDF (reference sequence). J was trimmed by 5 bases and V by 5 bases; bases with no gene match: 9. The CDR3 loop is CATSLTGARDQPQHF. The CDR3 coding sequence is TGTGCCACCAGCTTAACAGGGGCCAGGGATCAGCCCCAGCATTTT.

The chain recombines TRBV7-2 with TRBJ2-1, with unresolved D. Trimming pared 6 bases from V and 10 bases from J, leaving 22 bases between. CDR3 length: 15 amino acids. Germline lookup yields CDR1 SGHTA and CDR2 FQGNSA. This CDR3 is CASSPPGWVRSEQFF. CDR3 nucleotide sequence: TGTGCCAGCAGTCCCCCCGGGTGGGTACGGAGCGAGCAGTTCTTC.

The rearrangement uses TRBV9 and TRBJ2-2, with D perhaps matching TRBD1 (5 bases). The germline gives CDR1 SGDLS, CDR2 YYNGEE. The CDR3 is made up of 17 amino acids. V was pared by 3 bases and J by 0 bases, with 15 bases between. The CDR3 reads CASSAFQGIANTGELFF. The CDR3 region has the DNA TGTGCCAGCAGCGCTTTTCAGGGTATAGCGAACACCGGGGAGCTGTTTTTT. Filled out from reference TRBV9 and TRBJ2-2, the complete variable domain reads DSGVTQTPKHLITATGQRVTLRCSPRSGDLSVYWYQQSLDQGLQFLIQYYNGEERAKGNILERFSAQQFPDLHSELNLSSLELGDSALYFCASSAFQGIANTGELFFGEGSRLTVL.

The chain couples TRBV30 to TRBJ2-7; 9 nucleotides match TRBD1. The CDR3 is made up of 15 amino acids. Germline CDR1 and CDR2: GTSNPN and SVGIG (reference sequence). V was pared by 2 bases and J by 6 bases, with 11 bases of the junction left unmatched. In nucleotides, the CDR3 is TGTGCCTGGAGTCCCGGGACAGGGTACGTGGGCGAGCAGTACTTC. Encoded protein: CAWSPGTGYVGEQYF.

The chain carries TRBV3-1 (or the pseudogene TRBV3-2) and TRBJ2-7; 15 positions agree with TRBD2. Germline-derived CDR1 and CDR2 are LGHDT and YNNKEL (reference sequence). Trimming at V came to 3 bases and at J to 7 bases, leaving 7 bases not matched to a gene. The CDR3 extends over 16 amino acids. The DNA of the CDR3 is TGTGCCAGCAGCCAGCGGACTAGCGGGAGGGCCGGGGAGCAGTACTTC. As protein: CASSQRTSGRAGEQYF.

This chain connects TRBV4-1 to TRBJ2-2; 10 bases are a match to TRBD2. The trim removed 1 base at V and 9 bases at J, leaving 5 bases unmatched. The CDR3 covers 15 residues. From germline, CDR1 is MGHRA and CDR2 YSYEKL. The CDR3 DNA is TGCGCCAGCAGCCAAGGGGCTAGCGGGAGTCGGGAGCTGTTTTTT. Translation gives CASSQGASGSRELFF.

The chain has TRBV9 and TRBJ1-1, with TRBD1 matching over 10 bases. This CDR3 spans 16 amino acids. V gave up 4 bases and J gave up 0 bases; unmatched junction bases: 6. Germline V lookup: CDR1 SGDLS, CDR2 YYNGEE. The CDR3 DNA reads TGTGCCAGCAGCCCCCCCGGGACAGGGGTGAACACTGAAGCTTTCTTT. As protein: CASSPPGTGVNTEAFF.

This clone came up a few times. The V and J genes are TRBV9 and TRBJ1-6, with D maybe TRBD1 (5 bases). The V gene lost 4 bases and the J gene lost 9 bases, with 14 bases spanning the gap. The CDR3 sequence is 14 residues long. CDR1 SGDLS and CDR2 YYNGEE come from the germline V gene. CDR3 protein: CASSPFNGGSPLHF. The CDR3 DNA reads TGTGCCAGCAGCCCTTTTAACGGGGGTTCACCCCTCCACTTT.

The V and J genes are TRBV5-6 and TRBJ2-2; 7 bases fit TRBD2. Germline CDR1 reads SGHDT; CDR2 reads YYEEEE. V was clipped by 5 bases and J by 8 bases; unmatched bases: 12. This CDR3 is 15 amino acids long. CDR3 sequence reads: CASRPLAMARGELFF. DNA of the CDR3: TGTGCCAGCAGACCACTAGCGATGGCTCGTGGGGAGCTGTTTTTT.

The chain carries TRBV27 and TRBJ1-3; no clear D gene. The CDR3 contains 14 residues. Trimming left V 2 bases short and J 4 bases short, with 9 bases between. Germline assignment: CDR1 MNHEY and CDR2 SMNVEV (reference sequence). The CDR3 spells CASSLGLKGNTIYF. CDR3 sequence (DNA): TGTGCCAGCAGTTTAGGGCTGAAAGGAAACACCATATATTTT.

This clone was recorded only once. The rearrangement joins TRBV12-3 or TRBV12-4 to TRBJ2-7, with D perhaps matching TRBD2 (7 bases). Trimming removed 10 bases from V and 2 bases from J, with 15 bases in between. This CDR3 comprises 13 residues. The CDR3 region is CATSSGTTYEQYF. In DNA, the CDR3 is TGTGCCACCTCCAGCGGGACAACCTACGAGCAGTACTTC.